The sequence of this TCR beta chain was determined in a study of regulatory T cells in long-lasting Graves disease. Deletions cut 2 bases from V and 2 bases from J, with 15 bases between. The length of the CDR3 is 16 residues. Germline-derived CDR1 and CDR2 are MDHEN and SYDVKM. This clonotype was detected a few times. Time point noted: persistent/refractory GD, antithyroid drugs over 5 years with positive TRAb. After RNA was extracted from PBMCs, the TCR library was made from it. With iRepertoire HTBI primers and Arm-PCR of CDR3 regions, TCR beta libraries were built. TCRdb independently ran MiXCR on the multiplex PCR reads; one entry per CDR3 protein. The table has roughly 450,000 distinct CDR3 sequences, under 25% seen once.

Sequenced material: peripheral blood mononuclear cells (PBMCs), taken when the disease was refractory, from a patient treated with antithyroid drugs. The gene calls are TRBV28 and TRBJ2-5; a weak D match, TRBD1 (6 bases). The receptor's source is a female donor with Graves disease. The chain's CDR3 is CASSLMGTQEQETQYF. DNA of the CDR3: TGTGCCAGCAGTTTAATGGGGACACAAGAGCAAGAGACCCAGTACTTC.